The next 3 T cell receptor beta chains were all read from a single sample in a study of Graves' ophthalmopathy and Graves' hyperthyroidism. Using RNA transcripts, the TCR beta CDR3 regions were amplified. HTBI primers served in a first-round RT-PCR, which a second-round multiplex PCR followed. MiXCR, run by TCRdb on the multiplex PCR reads, gives a single entry per CDR3 protein. The sample yields hundreds of thousands of distinct CDR3 sequences, about 15% seen once. The sequenced material came from blood. The source is a woman aged 30 to 39 with Graves' ophthalmopathy.

Ten or more counts support this clonotype. V usage is TRBV11-2 and J usage is TRBJ2-5; TRBD1 matches at 8 bases. CDR1 SGHAT and CDR2 FQNNGV come from the germline V gene. The CDR3 length is 18 residues. V was pared by 1 base and J by 2 bases, with 12 bases of the junction left unmatched. CDR3 bases: TGTGCCAGCAGCTTAGTTGTGGCAGGGGGCTTTCTACAAGAGACCCAGTACTTC. Amino acid sequence: CASSLVVAGGFLQETQYF. The full variable domain, its missing parts supplied by reference TRBV11-2 and TRBJ2-5, is EAGVAQSPRYKIIEKRQSVAFWCNPISGHATLYWYQQILGQGPKLLIQFQNNGVVDDSQLPKDRFSAERLKGVDSTLKIQPAKLEDSAVYLCASSLVVAGGFLQETQYFGPGTRLLVL.

V gene TRBV10-2 combines with J gene TRBJ2-7; no clear D gene. Germline V gene data show CDR1 as WSHSY and CDR2 as SAAADI. Deletions cut 6 bases from V and 5 bases from J, with 17 bases between. This CDR3 region has 14 residues. Written as DNA, the CDR3 is TGCGCCAGCAGGGAGAGAGGCAGGTTGGACGAGCAGTACTTC. Residues: CASRERGRLDEQYF.

This clonotype came up a few times. The V gene is TRBV5-1, the J gene TRBJ2-5; D is unresolved. The CDR3 totals 11 residues. V was trimmed by 6 bases and J by 7 bases, leaving 10 bases between them. From germline, CDR1 is SGHRS and CDR2 YFSETQ. CDR3 DNA: TGCGCCAGCATGGCGGATGGGACCCAGTACTTC. Translation gives CASMADGTQYF.